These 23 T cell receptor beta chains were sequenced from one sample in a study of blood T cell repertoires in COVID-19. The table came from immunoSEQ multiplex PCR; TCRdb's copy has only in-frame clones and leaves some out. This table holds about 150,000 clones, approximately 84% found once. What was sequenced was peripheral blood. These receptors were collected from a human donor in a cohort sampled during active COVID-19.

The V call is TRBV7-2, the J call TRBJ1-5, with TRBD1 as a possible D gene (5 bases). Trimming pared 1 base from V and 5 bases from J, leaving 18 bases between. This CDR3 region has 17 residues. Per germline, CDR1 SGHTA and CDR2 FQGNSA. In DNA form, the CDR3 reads TGTGCCAGCAGCTTAGGGGTAGACGGCGGGGCTCATCAGCCCCAGCATTTT. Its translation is CASSLGVDGGAHQPQHF. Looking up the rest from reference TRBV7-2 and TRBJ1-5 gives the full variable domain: GAGVSQSPSNKVTEKGKDVELRCDPISGHTALYWYRQSLGQGLEFLIYFQGNSAPDKSGLPSDRFSAERTGGSVSTLTIQRTQQEDSAVYLCASSLGVDGGAHQPQHFGDGTRLSIL.

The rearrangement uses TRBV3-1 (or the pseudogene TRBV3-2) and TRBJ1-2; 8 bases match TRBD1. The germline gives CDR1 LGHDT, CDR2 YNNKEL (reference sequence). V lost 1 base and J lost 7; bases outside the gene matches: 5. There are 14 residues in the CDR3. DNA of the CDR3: TGTGCCAGCAGCCAAGGGGGACAGGAGGGTGGCTACACCTTC. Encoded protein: CASSQGGQEGGYTF.

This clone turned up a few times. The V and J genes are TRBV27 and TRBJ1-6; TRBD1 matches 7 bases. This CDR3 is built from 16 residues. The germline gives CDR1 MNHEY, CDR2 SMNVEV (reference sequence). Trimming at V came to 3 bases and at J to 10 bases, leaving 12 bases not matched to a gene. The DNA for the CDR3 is TGTGCCAGCAGTTTGGACTGGGACAGATCGGGGTCACCCCTCCACTTT. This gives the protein CASSLDWDRSGSPLHF.

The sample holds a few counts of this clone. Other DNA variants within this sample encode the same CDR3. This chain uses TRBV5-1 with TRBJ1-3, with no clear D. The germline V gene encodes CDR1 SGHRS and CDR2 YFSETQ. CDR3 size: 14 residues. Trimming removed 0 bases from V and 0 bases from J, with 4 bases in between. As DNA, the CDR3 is TGCGCCAGCAGCTTGGGTAGCTCTGGAAACACCATATATTTT. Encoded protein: CASSLGSSGNTIYF.

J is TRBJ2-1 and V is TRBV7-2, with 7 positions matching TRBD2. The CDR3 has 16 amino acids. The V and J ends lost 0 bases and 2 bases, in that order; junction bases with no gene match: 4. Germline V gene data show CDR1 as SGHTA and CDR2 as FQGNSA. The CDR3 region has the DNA TGTGCCAGCAGCTTAGCTAGGACTAGACCCTACAATGAGCAGTTCTTC. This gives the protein CASSLARTRPYNEQFF.

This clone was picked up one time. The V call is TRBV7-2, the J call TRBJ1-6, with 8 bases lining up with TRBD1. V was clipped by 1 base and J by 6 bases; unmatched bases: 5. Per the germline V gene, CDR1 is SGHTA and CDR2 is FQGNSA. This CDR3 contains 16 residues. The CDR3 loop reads CASSLEAGGGNSPLHF. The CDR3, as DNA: TGTGCCAGCAGCTTAGAGGCAGGGGGCGGTAATTCACCCCTCCACTTT.

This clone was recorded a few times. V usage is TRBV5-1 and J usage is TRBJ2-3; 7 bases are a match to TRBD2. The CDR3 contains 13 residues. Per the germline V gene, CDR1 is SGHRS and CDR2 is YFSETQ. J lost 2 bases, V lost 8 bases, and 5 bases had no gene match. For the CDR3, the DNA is TGCGCCAGTTCAAGCGGGGACACAGATACGCAGTATTTT. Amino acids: CASSSGDTDTQYF.

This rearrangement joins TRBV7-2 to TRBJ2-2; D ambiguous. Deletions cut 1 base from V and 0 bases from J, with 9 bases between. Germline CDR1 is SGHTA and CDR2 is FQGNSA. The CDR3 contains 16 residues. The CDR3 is CASSLGLAANTGELFF. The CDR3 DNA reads TGTGCCAGCAGCTTAGGTTTGGCGGCGAACACCGGGGAGCTGTTTTTT.

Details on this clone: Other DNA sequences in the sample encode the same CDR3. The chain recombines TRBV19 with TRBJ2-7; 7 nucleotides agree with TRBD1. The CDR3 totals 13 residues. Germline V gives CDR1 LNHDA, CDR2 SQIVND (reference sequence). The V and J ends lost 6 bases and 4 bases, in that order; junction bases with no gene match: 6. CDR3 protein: CASSPGTAYEQYF. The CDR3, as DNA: TGTGCCAGTAGCCCTGGGACAGCTTACGAGCAGTACTTC. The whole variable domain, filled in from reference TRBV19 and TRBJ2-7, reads DGGITQSPKYLFRKEGQNVTLSCEQNLNHDAMYWYRQDPGQGLRLIYYSQIVNDFQKGDIAEGYSVSREKKESFPLTVTSAQKNPTAFYLCASSPGTAYEQYFGPGTRLTVT.

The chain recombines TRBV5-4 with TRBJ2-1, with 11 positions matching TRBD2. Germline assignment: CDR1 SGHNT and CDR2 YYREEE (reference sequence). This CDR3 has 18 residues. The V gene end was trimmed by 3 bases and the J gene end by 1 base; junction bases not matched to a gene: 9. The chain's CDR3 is CASSSGTSGLESYNEQFF. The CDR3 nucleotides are TGTGCCAGCAGCTCCGGGACTAGCGGTCTCGAGTCCTACAATGAGCAGTTCTTC.

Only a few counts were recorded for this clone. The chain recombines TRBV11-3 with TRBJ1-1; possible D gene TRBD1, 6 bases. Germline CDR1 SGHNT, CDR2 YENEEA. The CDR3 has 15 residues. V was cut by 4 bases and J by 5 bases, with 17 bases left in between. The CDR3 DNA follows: TGTGCCAGCAGCTCCTCCGGGACAACGGGGACTGAAGCTTTCTTT. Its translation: CASSSSGTTGTEAFF.

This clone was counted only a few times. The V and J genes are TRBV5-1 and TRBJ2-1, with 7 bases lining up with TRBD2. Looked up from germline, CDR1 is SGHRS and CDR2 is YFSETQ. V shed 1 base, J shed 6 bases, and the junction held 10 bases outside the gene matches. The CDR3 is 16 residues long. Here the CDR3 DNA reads TGCGCCAGCAGCTTGAGAGGGCTAGCGGAGGGCAATGAGCAGTTCTTC. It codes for CASSLRGLAEGNEQFF.

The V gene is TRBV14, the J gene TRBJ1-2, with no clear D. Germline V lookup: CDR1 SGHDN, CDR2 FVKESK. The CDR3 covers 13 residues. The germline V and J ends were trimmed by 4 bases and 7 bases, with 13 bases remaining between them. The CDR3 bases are TGTGCCAGCAGCCCCCTCGGGAGATTTGGCTACACCTTC. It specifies CASSPLGRFGYTF.

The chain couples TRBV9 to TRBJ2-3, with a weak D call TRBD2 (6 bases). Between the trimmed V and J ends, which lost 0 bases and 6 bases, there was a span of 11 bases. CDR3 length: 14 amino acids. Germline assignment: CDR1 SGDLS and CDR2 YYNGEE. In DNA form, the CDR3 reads TGTGCCAGCAGCGTAGGAGGAGGGTTCGATACGCAGTATTTT. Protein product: CASSVGGGFDTQYF.

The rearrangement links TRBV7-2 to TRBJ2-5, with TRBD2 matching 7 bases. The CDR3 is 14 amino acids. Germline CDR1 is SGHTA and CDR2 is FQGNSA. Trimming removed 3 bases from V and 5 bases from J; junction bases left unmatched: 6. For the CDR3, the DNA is TGTGCCAGCAGCTTCCGAAGCGGGGAGGAGACCCAGTACTTC. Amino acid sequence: CASSFRSGEETQYF.

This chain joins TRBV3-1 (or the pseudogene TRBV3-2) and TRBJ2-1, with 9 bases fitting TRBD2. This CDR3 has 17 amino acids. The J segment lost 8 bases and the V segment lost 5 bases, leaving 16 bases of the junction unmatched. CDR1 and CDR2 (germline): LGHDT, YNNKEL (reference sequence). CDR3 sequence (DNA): TGTGCCAGCAGCTATAAGGCGGGGGGGCATATAGTCTATGAGCAGTTCTTC. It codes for CASSYKAGGHIVYEQFF.

The CDR3 bases are TGCGCCAGCAGCTTAGAGCGGATCTCGAGGTCCACAGATACGCAGTATTTT. Translation: CASSLERISRSTDTQYF. The chain couples TRBV5-1 to TRBJ2-3; tentative D call: TRBD2 (5 bases). Per the germline V gene, CDR1 is SGHRS and CDR2 is YFSETQ. The CDR3 runs 17 residues. Between the trimmed V and J ends, which lost 2 bases and 2 bases, there was a span of 18 bases.

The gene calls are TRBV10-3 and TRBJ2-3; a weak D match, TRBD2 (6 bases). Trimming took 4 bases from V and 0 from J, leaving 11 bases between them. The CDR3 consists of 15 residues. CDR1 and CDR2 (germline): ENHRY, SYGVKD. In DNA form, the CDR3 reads TGTGCCATCAGTGCTCGGGGGACTAGCACAGATACGCAGTATTTT. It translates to CAISARGTSTDTQYF.

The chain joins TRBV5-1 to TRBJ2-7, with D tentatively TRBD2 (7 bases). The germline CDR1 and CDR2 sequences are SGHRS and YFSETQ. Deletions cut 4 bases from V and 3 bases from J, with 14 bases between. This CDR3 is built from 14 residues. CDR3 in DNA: TGCGCCAGCAGCGGGGGGGACACCAACTACGAGCAGTACTTC. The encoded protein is CASSGGDTNYEQYF.

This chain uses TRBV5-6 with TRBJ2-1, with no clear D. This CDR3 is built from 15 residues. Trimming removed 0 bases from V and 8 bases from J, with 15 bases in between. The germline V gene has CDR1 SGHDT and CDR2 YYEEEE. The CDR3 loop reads CASSLDTPAVDEQFF. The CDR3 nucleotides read TGTGCCAGCAGCTTGGACACCCCGGCGGTCGATGAGCAGTTCTTC.

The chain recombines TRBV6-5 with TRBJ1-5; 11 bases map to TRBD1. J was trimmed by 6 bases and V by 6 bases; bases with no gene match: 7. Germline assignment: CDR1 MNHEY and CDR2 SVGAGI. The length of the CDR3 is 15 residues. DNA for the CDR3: TGTGCCAGCAGCCGGACAGGGGGCTCGGTTCAGCCCCAGCATTTT. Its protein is CASSRTGGSVQPQHF.

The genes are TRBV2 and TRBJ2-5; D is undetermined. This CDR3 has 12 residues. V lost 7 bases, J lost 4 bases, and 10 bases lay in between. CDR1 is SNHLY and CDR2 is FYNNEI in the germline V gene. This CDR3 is CASKAVGETQYF. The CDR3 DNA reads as TGTGCCAGCAAGGCGGTGGGAGAGACCCAGTACTTC.

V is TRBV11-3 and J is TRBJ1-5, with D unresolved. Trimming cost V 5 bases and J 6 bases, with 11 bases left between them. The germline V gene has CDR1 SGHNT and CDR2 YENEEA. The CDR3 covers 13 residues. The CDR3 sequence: CASSQSNSQPQHF. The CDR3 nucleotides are TGTGCCAGCAGCCAATCTAATAGTCAGCCCCAGCATTTT.